The 10 T cell receptor beta chains in this list originate from one sample, sequenced in a study of T cells after yellow fever vaccination. One entry per CDR3 protein results from TCRdb running MiXCR on the 5' RACE reads. The sample contains roughly 320,000 distinct CDR3 sequences, around 11% of which appear only once. Here the sequenced sample was CD4+ T cells sorted from PBMCs, taken 45 days after the yellow fever booster vaccination. These receptors were obtained from a man between 18 and 35 years old who received the YFV17D yellow fever vaccine.

This chain uses TRBV7-3 with TRBJ2-1; 7 positions agree with TRBD1. V dropped 1 base and J dropped 6; count of bases not matched to a gene: 0. CDR1 and CDR2 from the germline V gene are SGHTA and FQGTGA. The CDR3 has 13 amino acids. CDR3 protein: CASSLRDSNEQFF. The CDR3 nucleotides read TGTGCCAGCAGCTTAAGGGACAGCAATGAGCAGTTCTTC.

This clonotype was observed a handful of times. This chain joins TRBV6-2 or TRBV6-3 and TRBJ2-7; D is possibly TRBD1 or TRBD2 (5 bases each). Germline V gives CDR1 MNHEY, CDR2 SVGEGT. Trimming took 8 bases from V and 3 from J, leaving 17 bases between them. The CDR3 contains 14 residues. CDR3 nucleotide sequence: TGTGCCAGCGCCTCCGGGACCCCAGACTACGAGCAGTACGTC. Translation: CASASGTPDYEQYV.

This clonotype was recorded a few times. The CDR3 spells CASSRQGSSYNEQFF. As DNA, the CDR3 is TGTGCCAGCAGCCGACAGGGGAGCTCCTACAATGAGCAGTTCTTC. The chain recombines TRBV6-5 with TRBJ2-1; 8 positions match TRBD1. The germline V gene encodes CDR1 MNHEY and CDR2 SVGAGI. CDR3 length equals 15 residues. Trimming cost V 6 bases and J 0 bases; bases outside gene matches: 4.

The V gene is TRBV6-5, the J gene TRBJ1-1; D might be TRBD1 (6 bases). CDR3 size: 15 residues. Germline assignment: CDR1 MNHEY and CDR2 SVGAGI. Deletions cut 4 bases from V and 4 bases from J, with 16 bases between. CDR3 nucleotide sequence: TGTGCCAGCAGTTCCCTCGGGGGGGGCATCACTGAAGCTTTCTTT. Its translation: CASSSLGGGITEAFF.

This clonotype was observed a handful of times. This chain links TRBV11-1 with TRBJ2-3; possible D gene TRBD2, 6 bases. V lost 0 bases and J 2 bases, leaving 18 bases between the germline ends. Germline loops: CDR1 SGHAT, CDR2 FQDESV (reference sequence). This CDR3 is 18 amino acids long. The CDR3 reads CASSLAYDLRGDTDTQYF. The DNA for the CDR3 is TGTGCCAGCAGCTTAGCGTACGATCTGCGGGGAGACACAGATACGCAGTATTTT.

This clonotype was seen only a few times. V usage is TRBV30 and J usage is TRBJ2-7, with 9 bases that match TRBD1. Germline CDR1 is GTSNPN and CDR2 is SVGIG (reference sequence). The J segment lost 2 bases and the V segment lost 4 bases, leaving 9 bases of the junction unmatched. The CDR3 has 15 residues. The CDR3 region is CAWKRRDRETYEQYF. In nucleotides, the CDR3 is TGTGCCTGGAAACGCCGGGACAGGGAAACCTACGAGCAGTACTTC. Complete variable domain (other parts from reference TRBV30 and TRBJ2-7): SQTIHQWPATLVQPVGSPLSLECTVEGTSNPNLYWYRQAAGRGLQLLFYSVGIGQISSEVPQNLSASRPQDRQFILSSKKLLLSDSGFYLCAWKRRDRETYEQYFGPGTRLTVT.

This clonotype was recorded many times. The chain combines TRBV15 with TRBJ2-7, with 8 positions matching TRBD1. CDR3 length: 16 residues. Germline CDR1 LNHNV, CDR2 YYDKDF (reference sequence). The J segment lost 3 bases and the V segment lost 1 base, leaving 8 bases of the junction unmatched. Here the CDR3 reads CATSRGGTGLVYEQYF. The CDR3 region has the DNA TGTGCCACCAGCAGAGGAGGGACAGGCCTCGTCTACGAGCAGTACTTC. Full variable domain (missing parts from reference TRBV15 and TRBJ2-7): DAMVIQNPRYQVTQFGKPVTLSCSQTLNHNVMYWYQQKSSQAPKLLFHYYDKDFNNEADTPDNFQSRRPNTSFCFLDIRSPGLGDTAMYLCATSRGGTGLVYEQYFGPGTRLTVT.

This chain connects TRBV20-1 to TRBJ2-5; D uncertain. CDR3 size: 13 residues. Trimming took 7 bases from V and 4 from J, leaving 16 bases between them. The germline CDR1 and CDR2 sequences are DFQATT and SNEGSKA (reference sequence). DNA of the CDR3: TGCAGTGTCCCGGACCCCAACGGAGAGACCCAGTACTTC. As protein: CSVPDPNGETQYF.

This clonotype occurred many times. The J gene is TRBJ2-5, the V gene TRBV6-5, with D possibly matching TRBD2 (5 bases). This CDR3 spans 14 amino acids. Trimming left V 2 bases short and J 2 bases short, with 9 bases between. CDR1 is MNHEY, CDR2 SVGAGI, per germline. In DNA form, the CDR3 reads TGTGCCAGCAGTTACGCGTCGGGGCAAGAGACCCAGTACTTC. The encoded protein is CASSYASGQETQYF.

The chain employs TRBV29-1 and TRBJ1-1, with 11 bases lining up with TRBD1. Trimming at V came to 7 bases and at J to 4 bases, leaving 5 bases not matched to a gene. The germline gives CDR1 SQVTM, CDR2 ANQGSEA. The CDR3 is made up of 13 amino acids. The CDR3 sequence: CSADRGLGTEAFF. CDR3 nucleotides: TGCAGCGCGGACAGGGGGCTTGGCACTGAAGCTTTCTTT.